This T cell receptor (beta chain) came from a study of T cells in Graves' hyperthyroidism and ophthalmopathy. The V end lost 4 bases, the J end lost 7 bases, and 14 bases lay between the germline ends. Germline V CDR1 and CDR2: SGHRS, YFSETQ. The CDR3 length is 13 residues. Ten or more counts support this clonotype. What it recognizes is unknown. Findings of the study overall: Stable hyperthyroidism was told apart from ophthalmopathy by a model built on 13 V-J features.

What was amplified from RNA transcripts were TCR beta CDR3 regions. Using the HTBI primer set, a first-round RT-PCR was run on the TCR CDR3. MiXCR, applied by TCRdb to the multiplex PCR reads, yields one record per CDR3 protein. The sample includes 500,000 to 600,000 distinct CDR3 sequences, under 60% of them seen just once. Exclusion of a patient resulted from uncontrolled infection, other autoimmune disease, pregnancy or lactation. This clonotype originated in a woman aged 18-29 years with Graves' hyperthyroidism. The sample consisted of peripheral blood or thyroid tissue (not recorded which). V usage is TRBV5-1 and J usage is TRBJ1-1, with a tentative D call TRBD1 (6 bases). In DNA, the CDR3 is TGCGCCAGCAGCGTAGAAACAGGGCTTGAAGCTTTCTTT. Translating it yields CASSVETGLEAFF. Supplemented by reference TRBV5-1 and TRBJ1-1, the full variable domain reads KAGVTQTPRYLIKTRGQQVTLSCSPISGHRSVSWYQQTPGQGLQFLFEYFSETQRNKGNFPGRFSGRQFSNSRSEMNVSTLELGDSALYLCASSVETGLEAFFGQGTRLTVV.